Listed here is a single T cell receptor beta chain. The data were taken from a study of T cell changes during pregnancy in multiple sclerosis. Germline-derived CDR1 and CDR2 are SGHVS and FQNEAQ. The germline V and J ends were trimmed by 4 bases and 0 bases, with 10 bases remaining between them. This CDR3 has 14 amino acids. The data were produced by immunoSEQ multiplex PCR, yet TCRdb's version contains in-frame clones alone and is incomplete. The sample has around 92,000 clones; about 93% are singletons. This receptor was identified in a female donor with multiple sclerosis, enrolled in a pregnancy study. Here the sequenced sample was peripheral blood, taken in the first trimester of pregnancy. This chain joins TRBV7-8 and TRBJ2-7; D is unresolved. The CDR3 here is CASSSGSSSYEQYF. The DNA for the CDR3 is TGTGCCAGCAGCTCCGGTTCCTCCTCCTACGAGCAGTACTTC. The variable domain in full, completed from reference TRBV7-8 and TRBJ2-7, reads GAGVSQSPRYKVAKRGQDVALRCDPISGHVSLFWYQQALGQGPEFLTYFQNEAQLDKSGLPSDRFFAERPEGSVSTLKIQRTQQEDSAVYLCASSSGSSSYEQYFGPGTRLTVT.